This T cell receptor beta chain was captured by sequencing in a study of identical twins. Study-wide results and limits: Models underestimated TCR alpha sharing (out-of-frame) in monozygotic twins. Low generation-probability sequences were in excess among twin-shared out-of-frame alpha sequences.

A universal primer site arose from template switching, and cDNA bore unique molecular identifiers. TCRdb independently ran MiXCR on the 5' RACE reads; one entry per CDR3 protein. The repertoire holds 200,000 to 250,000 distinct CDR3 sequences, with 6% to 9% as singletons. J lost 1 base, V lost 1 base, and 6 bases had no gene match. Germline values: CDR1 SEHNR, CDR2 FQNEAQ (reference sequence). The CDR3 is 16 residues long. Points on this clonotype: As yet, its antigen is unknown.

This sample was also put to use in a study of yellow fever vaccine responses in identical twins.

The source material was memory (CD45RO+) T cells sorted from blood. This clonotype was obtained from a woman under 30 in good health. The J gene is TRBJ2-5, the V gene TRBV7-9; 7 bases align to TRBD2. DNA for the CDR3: TGTGCCAGCAGCTTAGGAAATGCGGGGGTCCAAGAGACCCAGTACTTC. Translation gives CASSLGNAGVQETQYF.